A selection of T cell receptor beta chains follows, all from one sample in a study of cytomegalovirus exposure and HLA in healthy donors. Only in-frame clones appear in the TCRdb table, and some are missing; sequencing was by immunoSEQ multiplex PCR. The profile shows 40,000 or so clones, 90% of them singletons. The sample was PBMCs. The receptors come from a woman younger than 30 in good health and CMV-seronegative. The CDR3 runs from the conserved cysteine through the conserved F or W. Each record gives: clone size, D gene, J gene, V gene, CDR3 protein, CDR3 DNA. A D gene is named only where the DNA matches it firmly. Clone size is not always given. Where it is, it says once, few, many or a class for expanded clones.

-,-,TRBJ2-7,TRBV6-6,CASSRTDTYEQYF,TGTGCCAGCAGTCGGACAGACACCTACGAGCAGTACTTC
-,-,TRBJ2-1,TRBV28,CASQTGRNEQFF,TGTGCCAGCCAGACAGGGAGGAATGAGCAGTTCTTC
-,-,TRBJ2-1,TRBV27,CASSFLQGGTGNEQFF,TGTGCCAGCAGTTTCCTACAGGGGGGGACCGGAAATGAGCAGTTCTTC
-,TRBD1,TRBJ2-2,TRBV7-9,CASSPGTGGYFTPGELFF,TGTGCCAGCAGCCCCGGGACAGGGGGCTATTTTACGCCCGGGGAGCTGTTTTTT
-,TRBD1,TRBJ1-4,TRBV6-1,CASSEGRGDEKLFF,TGTGCCAGCAGTGAAGGCAGGGGGGACGAAAAACTGTTTTTT
once,-,TRBJ1-2,TRBV28,CASSLEYSNYGYTF,TGTGCCAGCAGTTTAGAATACAGTAACTATGGCTACACCTTC
-,-,TRBJ1-1,TRBV28,CASRHILQGTEAFF,TGTGCCAGCAGACACATACTTCAGGGGACTGAAGCTTTCTTT
-,TRBD2,TRBJ2-7,TRBV7-2,CASSFISTTSRYYEQYF,TGTGCCAGCAGCTTTATTTCGACGACTAGCCGCTACTACGAGCAGTACTTC
-,-,TRBJ1-2,TRBV19,CASSISRGPGYGYTF,TGTGCCAGTAGTATTTCCAGGGGCCCGGGCTATGGCTACACCTTC
-,-,TRBJ2-3,TRBV9,CASSVELAYTDTQYF,TGTGCCAGCAGCGTAGAGCTAGCGTACACAGATACGCAGTATTTT
-,-,TRBJ1-5,TRBV9,CASSPYRDQPQHF,TGTGCCAGCAGCCCTTACAGGGATCAGCCCCAGCATTTT
-,TRBD2,TRBJ2-5,TRBV4-3,CASSLRLAGVQETQYF,TGCGCCAGCAGCCTCCGACTAGCGGGAGTCCAAGAGACCCAGTACTTC